Listed here are 18 T cell receptor beta chains from one sample, sequenced in a study of cytomegalovirus exposure and HLA in healthy donors. The PCR ran on 60 Vbeta and 13 Jbeta primers. Assay used: immunoSEQ multiplex PCR; TCRdb lists only in-frame clones, some missing. This table has 50,000 or so clones, 50% to 70% appearing once. The sequenced sample consisted of PBMCs. Receptors originate from a human donor in good health.

This chain links TRBV7-6 with TRBJ2-1, with D possibly matching TRBD1 (6 bases). Germline values: CDR1 SGHVS, CDR2 FNYEAQ. This CDR3 contains 13 residues. V dropped 2 bases and J dropped 8 bases, with 10 bases sitting between them. CDR3 nucleotide sequence: TGTGCCAGCAGCTTATCAGGGGCCCATGAGCAGTTCTTC. Translating it yields CASSLSGAHEQFF. The variable domain in full, completed from reference TRBV7-6 and TRBJ2-1, reads GAGVSQSPRYKVTKRGQDVALRCDPISGHVSLYWYRQALGQGPEFLTYFNYEAQQDKSGLPNDRFSAERPEGSISTLTIQRTEQRDSAMYRCASSLSGAHEQFFGPGTRLTVL.

The J gene is TRBJ1-2, the V gene TRBV27, with D maybe TRBD1 (5 bases). V was shortened by 5 bases and J by 8 bases, with 27 bases between the two germline ends. The CDR3 is made up of 17 amino acids. Germline CDR1 MNHEY, CDR2 SMNVEV (reference sequence). As DNA, the CDR3 is TGTGCCAGCAGTAGAAACTTAAGGGACCAAACTGGGGGGGGCTACACCTTC. Residues: CASSRNLRDQTGGGYTF.

The rearrangement links TRBV27 to TRBJ2-3; weak D call: TRBD1 (6 bases). Germline lookup yields CDR1 MNHEY and CDR2 SMNVEV (reference sequence). V was clipped by 6 bases and J by 4 bases, with 20 bases between them. The CDR3 is made up of 16 amino acids. CDR3 protein: CASRADLSQGADTQYF. The CDR3 DNA reads as TGTGCCAGCAGGGCGGATTTGTCACAGGGAGCAGATACGCAGTATTTT.

The genes are TRBV7-2 and TRBJ1-2; 10 nucleotides agree with TRBD1. Germline trimming cut 1 base from V and 8 bases from J; bases unmatched to any gene: 7. The CDR3 has 15 amino acids. The germline CDR1 and CDR2 sequences are SGHTA and FQGNSA. The CDR3 sequence is CASSLEDRGSGGYTF. The CDR3, as DNA: TGTGCCAGCAGCTTAGAGGACAGGGGGTCTGGAGGCTACACCTTC.

This chain joins TRBV6-1 and TRBJ1-5; 8 positions match TRBD1. Germline assignment: CDR1 MNHNS and CDR2 SASEGT. Trimming at V came to 1 base and at J to 0 bases, leaving 5 bases not matched to a gene. CDR3 size: 17 residues. This chain's CDR3 is CASSEGQGAPSNQPQHF. CDR3 in DNA: TGTGCCAGCAGTGAAGGCCAGGGGGCGCCTAGCAATCAGCCCCAGCATTTT.

There are a few counts of this clone. CDR3 sequence reads: CAWSVAGGGATQYF. The DNA for the CDR3 is TGTGCCTGGAGTGTAGCGGGCGGGGGGGCGACCCAGTACTTC. V is TRBV30 and J is TRBJ2-5; 9 positions match TRBD2. Germline V gene sequence: CDR1 GTSNPN, CDR2 SVGIG (reference sequence). CDR3 size: 14 residues. V shed 0 bases, J shed 7 bases, and the junction held 6 bases outside the gene matches.

The V gene is TRBV12-1, the J gene TRBJ2-7; TRBD2 was called by the table and not checked on the DNA. TRBV12-1 has pseudogene status. This CDR3 has 15 amino acids. This chain's CDR3 is CASITIAGLVRRRYF. In DNA form, the CDR3 reads TGTGCCAGCATCACCATTGCGGGGCTGGTACGAAGGCGGTACTTC.

The gene calls are TRBV6-1 and TRBJ2-1, with 9 bases that match TRBD1. CDR1 MNHNS and CDR2 SASEGT come from the germline V gene. V was clipped by 6 bases and J by 10 bases; unmatched bases: 4. This CDR3 contains 12 residues. The CDR3 loop reads CASSSDRGEQFF. DNA of the CDR3: TGTGCCAGCAGCTCAGACAGGGGGGAGCAGTTCTTC.

The CDR3 nucleotides are TGTGCCAGCAGTGAAGAACGGGGGGGGACAGATACGCAGTATTTT. Protein product: CASSEERGGTDTQYF. This chain connects TRBV2 to TRBJ2-3; 8 nucleotides agree with TRBD2. Looked up from germline, CDR1 is SNHLY and CDR2 is FYNNEI. CDR3 size: 15 residues. Germline trimming cut 1 base from V and 3 bases from J; bases unmatched to any gene: 3.

V and J are TRBV5-1 and TRBJ2-2, with D possibly being TRBD1 (6 bases). Germline V gene sequence: CDR1 SGHRS, CDR2 YFSETQ. The CDR3 has 17 amino acids. V lost 0 bases and J lost 6, with 18 bases in between. CDR3 loop: CASSLAVGGQGSGELFF. The DNA of the CDR3 is TGCGCCAGCAGCTTGGCTGTAGGGGGTCAAGGGTCCGGGGAGCTGTTTTTT. The variable domain in full, completed from reference TRBV5-1 and TRBJ2-2, reads KAGVTQTPRYLIKTRGQQVTLSCSPISGHRSVSWYQQTPGQGLQFLFEYFSETQRNKGNFPGRFSGRQFSNSRSEMNVSTLELGDSALYLCASSLAVGGQGSGELFFGEGSRLTVL.

The CDR3 region is CASPTDRQHSPLHF. The CDR3 region has the DNA TGTGCCAGCCCAACTGACAGGCAACATTCACCCCTCCACTTT. The chain joins TRBV6-6 to TRBJ1-6, with D possibly TRBD1 on 6 matching bases. This CDR3 is 14 amino acids long. Germline V gene lookup returns CDR1 MNHNY and CDR2 SVGAGI (reference sequence). V was trimmed by 8 bases and J by 8 bases, leaving 16 bases between them.

The chain has TRBV7-9 and TRBJ2-3, with 10 nucleotides matching TRBD1. CDR1 and CDR2 (germline): SEHNR, FQNEAQ (reference sequence). The ends lost 1 base at V and 6 bases at J; junction bases unmatched: 4. This CDR3 comprises 15 residues. CDR3 sequence reads: CASSLGGTGADTQYF. As DNA, the CDR3 is TGTGCCAGCAGCTTAGGTGGGACAGGGGCCGATACGCAGTATTTT.

The rearrangement uses TRBV5-1 and TRBJ1-5; 9 bases are a match to TRBD1. The CDR3 extends over 15 amino acids. Trimming at V came to 4 bases and at J to 4 bases, leaving 6 bases not matched to a gene. Germline V CDR1 and CDR2: SGHRS, YFSETQ. CDR3 loop: CASSIGTGYNQPQHF. CDR3 sequence (DNA): TGCGCCAGCAGCATTGGGACAGGGTATAATCAGCCCCAGCATTTT.

This clone was detected a few times. The rearrangement links TRBV2 to TRBJ2-3; 8 positions match TRBD2. This CDR3 has 15 residues. Germline loops: CDR1 SNHLY, CDR2 FYNNEI. V shed 3 bases and J 6 bases; nucleotides not matched to a gene: 8. CDR3 nucleotide sequence: TGTGCCAGCAGTGACCCCAGCGGGGGTGGGGATACGCAGTATTTT. It specifies CASSDPSGGGDTQYF.

The chain combines TRBV5-1 with TRBJ2-1; D is possibly TRBD1 (6 bases). From germline, CDR1 is SGHRS and CDR2 YFSETQ. There are 16 residues in the CDR3. V lost 4 bases to trimming and J lost 5 bases, with 19 bases between them. CDR3 residues: CASSRTSQGLNNEQFF. The DNA for the CDR3 is TGCGCCAGCAGCCGCACCTCACAGGGTCTAAACAATGAGCAGTTCTTC.

The CDR3 nucleotides are TGCAGCGTTCTCCCCAGATTCTCCTACGAGCAGTACTTC. Amino acids: CSVLPRFSYEQYF. The V gene is TRBV29-1, the J gene TRBJ2-7; D unresolved. Germline V CDR1 and CDR2: SQVTM, ANQGSEA. Trimming took 5 bases from V and 0 from J, leaving 11 bases between them. CDR3 length: 13 residues.

The rearrangement links TRBV7-9 to TRBJ1-1, with no clear D. From germline, CDR1 is SEHNR and CDR2 FQNEAQ (reference sequence). Trimming removed 2 bases from V and 5 bases from J, with 6 bases in between. The CDR3 is 12 amino acids. Written as DNA, the CDR3 is TGTGCCAGCAGCTTACCTAGGACTGAAGCTTTCTTT. Protein product: CASSLPRTEAFF.

This chain links TRBV5-6 with TRBJ2-5, with D possibly matching TRBD2 (6 bases). CDR3 length equals 15 residues. V gave up 7 bases and J gave up 5 bases, with 21 bases separating them. Germline V lookup: CDR1 SGHDT, CDR2 YYEEEE. As DNA, the CDR3 is TGTGCCAGCTTGGTTCGGAGACTAGGAGGGGAGACCCAGTACTTC. Protein product: CASLVRRLGGETQYF.